This TCR beta chain came from a study of shared clonotypes between healthy human individuals. General study points: Roughly 4.7% was the fraction of naive CD4 clonotypes found shared across several donors. Unshared clonotypes carried lower generation probabilities than those common to all four donors. Investigators expected sequencing depth to affect clonotype sharing among donors. Sampling involved blood alone; tissue repertoires likely differ.

The assay was immunoSEQ multiplex PCR, and TCRdb's table has in-frame clones only and misses some. The sample holds approximately 640,000 clones, roughly 70% seen once. A word on this clone: What it binds is unknown.

This CDR3 comprises 18 residues. The V gene lost 2 bases and the J gene lost 1 base, with 15 bases spanning the gap. Germline V gives CDR1 LGHNA, CDR2 YNFKEQ. The receptor was isolated from a woman aged 25 to 39 in good health. Sequencing was performed on memory CD4+ T cells sorted from blood. As for subset: CD45RA-negative fraction. The chain is built from TRBV4-2 and TRBJ2-6; D is unresolved. The CDR3 protein is CASSQPGPVSSGANVLTF. Written as DNA, the CDR3 is TGTGCCAGCAGCCAACCCGGGCCAGTTTCGTCTGGGGCCAACGTCCTGACTTTC.